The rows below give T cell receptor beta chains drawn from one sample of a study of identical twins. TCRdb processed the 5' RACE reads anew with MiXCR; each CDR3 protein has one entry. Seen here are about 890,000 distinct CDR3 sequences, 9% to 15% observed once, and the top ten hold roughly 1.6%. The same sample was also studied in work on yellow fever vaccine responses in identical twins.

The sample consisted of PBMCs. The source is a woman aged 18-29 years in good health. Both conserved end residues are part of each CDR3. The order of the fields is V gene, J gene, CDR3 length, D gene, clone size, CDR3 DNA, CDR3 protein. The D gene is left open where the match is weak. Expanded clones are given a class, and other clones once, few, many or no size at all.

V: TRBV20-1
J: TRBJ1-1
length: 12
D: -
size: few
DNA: TGCAGTGCTAGAGATCTTCGGACTGAAGCTTTCTTT
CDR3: CSARDLRTEAFF

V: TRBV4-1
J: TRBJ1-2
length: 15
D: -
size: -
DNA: TGCGCCAGCAGCCAACCCGCTTGGGGGAGGGAAGGCTACACCTTC
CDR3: CASSQPAWGREGYTF

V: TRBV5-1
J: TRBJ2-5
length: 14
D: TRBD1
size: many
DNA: TGTGCCAGCAGCTTATACAGGGGGCAAGAGACCCAGTACTTC
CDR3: CASSLYRGQETQYF

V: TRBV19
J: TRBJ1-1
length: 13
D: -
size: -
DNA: TGTGCCAGTAGTGCTTTGGGGGCCACTGAAGCTTTCTTT
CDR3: CASSALGATEAFF

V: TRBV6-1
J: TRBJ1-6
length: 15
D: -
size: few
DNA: TGTGCCAGCAGCCTTTCCGGGACGTTGGGGTCACCCCTCCACTTT
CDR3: CASSLSGTLGSPLHF

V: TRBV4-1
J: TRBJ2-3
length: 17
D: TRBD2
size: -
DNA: TGCGCCAGCAGCCCATCGAGGGTGGGACTAGCACCAGATACGCAGTATTTT
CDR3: CASSPSRVGLAPDTQYF

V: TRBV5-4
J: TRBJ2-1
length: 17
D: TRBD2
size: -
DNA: TGTGCCTGGGGAATAGCGGGAGGGCCGAATTCCTACAATGAGCAGTTCTTC
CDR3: CAWGIAGGPNSYNEQFF

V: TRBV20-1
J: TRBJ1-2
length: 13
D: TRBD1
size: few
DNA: TGCAGTGCTGTGGACAGGGCCAACTATGGCTACACCTTC
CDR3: CSAVDRANYGYTF

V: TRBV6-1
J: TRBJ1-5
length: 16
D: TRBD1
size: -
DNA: TGTGCCAGCACCGAGACAGGGGGCTTAGGCGATCAGCCCCAGCATTTT
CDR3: CASTETGGLGDQPQHF

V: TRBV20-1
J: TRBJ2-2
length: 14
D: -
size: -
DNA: TGCAGTGCTAGCCCCAGGGGGGTCACCGGGGAGCTGTTTTTT
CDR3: CSASPRGVTGELFF

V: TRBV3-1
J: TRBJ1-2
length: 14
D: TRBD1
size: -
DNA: TGTGCCAGCAGCCCGACAGGGGGGACCTATGGCTACACCTTC
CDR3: CASSPTGGTYGYTF

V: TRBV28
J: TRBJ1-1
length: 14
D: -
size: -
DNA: TGTGCCAGCAGTTTATCTGAGAGAAACACTGAAGCTTTCTTT
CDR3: CASSLSERNTEAFF

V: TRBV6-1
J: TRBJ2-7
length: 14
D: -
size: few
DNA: TGTGCCAGCAGTCCCGGGGTAGCGGCCTACGAGCAGTACTTC
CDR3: CASSPGVAAYEQYF

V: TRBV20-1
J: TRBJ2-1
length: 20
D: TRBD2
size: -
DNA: TGCAGTGCTGCTGTTACGGGACAGGGTTCCACTAGCGGGAGTTTAAATGAGCAGTTCTTC
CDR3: CSAAVTGQGSTSGSLNEQFF

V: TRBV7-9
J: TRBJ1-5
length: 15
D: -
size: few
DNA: TGTGCCAGCAGCCCCGGGGGGGCCCGCAATCAGCCCCAGCATTTT
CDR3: CASSPGGARNQPQHF

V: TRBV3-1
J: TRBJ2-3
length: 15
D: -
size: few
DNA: TGTGCCAGCAGTAGGGAGACCCTAGGTACAGATACGCAGTATTTT
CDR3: CASSRETLGTDTQYF

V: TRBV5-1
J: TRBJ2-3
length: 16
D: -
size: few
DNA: TGCGCCAGCAGCTGGCGGGACTCACCAAGCACAGATACGCAGTATTTT
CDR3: CASSWRDSPSTDTQYF

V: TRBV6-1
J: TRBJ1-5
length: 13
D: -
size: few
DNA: TGTGCCAGCAGAGGGGGGGGCAATCAGCCCCAGCATTTT
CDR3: CASRGGGNQPQHF

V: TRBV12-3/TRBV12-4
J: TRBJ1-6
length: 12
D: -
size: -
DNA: TGTGCCAGCAGTTTAAGTGTTTCACCCCTCCACTTT
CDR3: CASSLSVSPLHF

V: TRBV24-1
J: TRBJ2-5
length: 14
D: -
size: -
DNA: TGTGCCACCAGTCTCACAGGTCAACAAGAGACCCAGTACTTC
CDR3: CATSLTGQQETQYF

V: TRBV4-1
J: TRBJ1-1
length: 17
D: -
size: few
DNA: TGCGCCAGCAGCCCCCTGGGTTCCGGACGATCGAACACTGAAGCTTTCTTT
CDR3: CASSPLGSGRSNTEAFF

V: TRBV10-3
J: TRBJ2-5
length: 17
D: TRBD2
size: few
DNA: TGTGCCATCAGTGAGTCGAGGACTAGCGGGAGAGATATGACCCAGTACTTC
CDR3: CAISESRTSGRDMTQYF